This T cell receptor beta chain came from a study of OX40 agonist ivuxolimab in advanced cancers. The study in broad terms: The costimulatory receptor OX40 (CD134) was targeted by ivuxolimab, a fully human IgG2 agonistic monoclonal antibody. Intravenous ivuxolimab was administered to patients every 2 weeks at six dose levels: 0.01, 0.1, 0.3, 1.5, 3 and 10 mg/kg. Among the approximately 54 dose-escalation patients, about 19 had hepatocellular carcinoma, approximately 15 melanoma, 9 renal cell carcinoma and 9 head and neck cancer. In the dose-escalation cohort, 65% to 85% of patients were male, and the mean age was around 65 years with a range of roughly 20 to 79. Prior anti-PD-1, anti-PD-L1 or anti-CTLA-4 therapy was permitted, and checkpoint inhibitors had been received by roughly 40% of dose-escalation patients. Partial responses were achieved by three dose-escalation patients, of whom one had hepatocellular carcinoma and two had cutaneous melanoma. The point of sequencing TCRbeta in the periphery was to test whether ivuxolimab changed TCR sequence diversity and drove clonal T-cell expansion. The paper covers the monotherapy dose-escalation part of the phase I ivuxolimab trial, which included N ≈ 52 patients. General conclusions and limits of the study: Which antigens the clonally expanded peripheral T cells were specific for was not determined. On average, CD8+ T cells showed more expanded clones than CD4+ T cells after ivuxolimab. Partial responders in the 0.1-3.0 mg/kg groups had among the lowest normalized peripheral clonal expansion, especially among CD8+ T cells. Low levels of normalized T-cell clonal expansion were also seen in some patients who did not respond. At doses from 0.1 to 3.0 mg/kg, clonal expansion was seen in both CD4+ and CD8+ blood T cells between baseline and week 6.

With respect to this clone: This clone's antigen is unknown. Per-nucleotide qualities are absent, and no much larger clonotype sits a single base away.

The trial excluded patients who had a history of autoimmune disease or were on systemic immunosuppression. In every dose cohort, peripheral blood was drawn for TCR sequencing at baseline, cycle 4 day 1, and cycle 7 day 1. The samples were drawn from a first-in-human, open-label, multicenter phase I dose-escalation trial of ivuxolimab. Adults with locally advanced or metastatic head and neck squamous cell, hepatocellular, melanoma or renal cell carcinoma were enrolled in the trial. CD4+ and CD8+ T cells were sorted separately from peripheral blood before TCR sequencing. CDR3 length: 15 amino acids, cysteine to phenylalanine. The read is trimmed to its CDR3 DNA, 45 bases read in frame from base 1. The trim is 2 bases for V and 0 bases for J, with a gap of 8 bases between the germline ends. From the germline V gene, CDR1 is KGHSH and CDR2 is LQKENI. To sequence the TCRbeta CDR3 region, genomic DNA was isolated from the sorted cells. The immunoSEQ Assay was used to sequence the TCRbeta CDR3 regions. Entries here come from immuneACCESS through TCRdb and include only in-frame sequences with V and J called. Some clones fail to appear in such tables; in the studies checked, an unresolved V gene covers under half of the shortfall, and the cause of the remainder is unknown. The sample contains around 65,000 clones, over 60% of them found a single time. Under 3% of the sample goes to the ten largest clones.

The receptor chain draws on TRBV18 and TRBJ2-1; a tentative D call is TRBD2 (6 bases match). This sequence was found in an adult with an advanced solid tumor such as melanoma, head and neck, liver or kidney cancer. Specimen: CD4+ or CD8+ T cells sorted from blood, collected in a trial of the OX40 agonist ivuxolimab. Read as DNA, the sequence is TGTGCCAGCTCACCAGGACTACACTCCTACAATGAGCAGTTCTTC. Translated, it reads CASSPGLHSYNEQFF.